A single T cell receptor (beta chain) is shown here with its context. Its antigen is undetermined. Then a second PCR, running roughly 7 to 11 cycles, was carried out with a sample-barcoded 5' primer and a J-beta primer mix. A template-switch adaptor with 12 random nucleotides tagged each cDNA molecule. Via MiXCR, TCRdb re-called the 5' RACE reads, giving one row per CDR3 protein. The data show hundreds of thousands of distinct CDR3 sequences, around 41% seen once. These data originate in a study of blood T cells in healthy people across ages. There are 13 residues in the CDR3. The germline CDR1 and CDR2 sequences are SQVTM and ANQGSEA. The ends lost 7 bases at V and 6 bases at J; junction bases unmatched: 7. Regarding the study as a whole: Not knowing donor CMV status may have confounded expanded clonotype changes.

The sample was blood. The chain couples TRBV29-1 to TRBJ2-2; 8 nucleotides agree with TRBD1. The sequence was obtained from a man at least 80 years old in good health. The CDR3, as DNA: TGCAGCGCCGAGGCGGACAGGGCCGGGGAGCTGTTTTTT. It encodes CSAEADRAGELFF.